This TCR beta chain was captured in a study of cytomegalovirus exposure and HLA in healthy donors. Findings and limits, study-wide: The study reported that TCR beta sequences accurately predicted HLA-A and HLA-B alleles in most subjects. It was only CMV serostatus that was available as immune exposure information. Some highly shared sequence variants likely arose as a pipeline artifact.

V lost 1 base and J lost 11, with 9 bases in between. The CDR3 has 12 amino acids. Germline V lookup: CDR1 SGHDN, CDR2 FVKESK. Comment on this clone: Its antigen is unidentified.

The PCR contained 60 Vbeta and 13 Jbeta primers. TCRdb's table, derived via immunoSEQ multiplex PCR, lists solely in-frame clones and lacks some. The sample has about 180,000 clones; around three quarters are singletons. The chain combines TRBV14 with TRBJ1-5; D is unresolved. This clonotype was sampled from a woman in her 40s in good health and CMV-seronegative. Material: PBMCs. The CDR3, as DNA: TGTGCCAGCAGCCAAGTGCACAGAGCCCAGCATTTT. This sequence encodes CASSQVHRAQHF. The full variable domain, in which reference TRBV14 and TRBJ1-5 provide the parts outside the CDR3, is EAGVTQFPSHSVIEKGQTVTLRCDPISGHDNLYWYRRVMGKEIKFLLHFVKESKQDESGMPNNRFLAERTGGTYSTLKVQPAELEDSGVYFCASSQVHRAQHFGDGTRLSIL.